A selection of T cell receptor beta chains follows, all from one sample in a study of tissue T cells after allogeneic stem cell transplantation. The protocol was immunoSEQ multiplex PCR, while the TCRdb copy is restricted to in-frame clones and leaves out a portion. The table lists 25,000 to 35,000 clones, around 86% of them singletons, with about 3.5% in the top ten. The sample here was blood, taken before transplantation. These receptors all stem from a woman aged 18 to 50 who later had graft-versus-host disease after an allogeneic stem cell transplant. Each CDR3 is given with its conserved first and last residue. A D gene is named only where the DNA matches it firmly. Size tells how often a clone was seen (once, few, many) or the class of an expanded clone, and some rows leave it out.

d_call	j_call	cdr3_length	v_call	clone_size	cdr3_nt	cdr3_aa
TRBD1	TRBJ1-2	20	TRBV5-1	NA	TGCGCCAGCAGCTTCCAACGTAACCAACCCCAGGGGGGCGGAAACTATGGCTACACCTTC	CASSFQRNQPQGGGNYGYTF
NA	TRBJ2-1	13	TRBV7-2	NA	TGTGCCAGCAGCCCGGACTACCGGAATGAGCAGTTCTTC	CASSPDYRNEQFF
TRBD1	TRBJ1-2	16	TRBV4-3	NA	TGCGCCAGCAGCCAAGATCTAGGGACAGGGGGCTATGGCTACACCTTC	CASSQDLGTGGYGYTF
NA	TRBJ1-1	16	TRBV9	NA	TGTGCCAGCAGCGTAGAGCCGATGACAGGCCGGACTGAAGCTTTCTTT	CASSVEPMTGRTEAFF
NA	TRBJ1-1	12	TRBV7-7	NA	TGTGCCAGCAGCTTAGGTTTTCATGAAGCTTTCTTT	CASSLGFHEAFF
NA	TRBJ2-7	14	TRBV28	NA	TGTGCCAGCAGTTTAGGGGGCCCCCCGACCCGGCAGTACTTC	CASSLGGPPTRQYF
TRBD1	TRBJ2-2	14	TRBV15	few	TGTGCCACCAGTGACAGGGCGGACACCGGGGAGCTGTTTTTT	CATSDRADTGELFF
NA	TRBJ1-1	16	TRBV7-8	NA	TGTGCCAGCAGCCCATTTAGGGCCGGAGGGAACACTGAAGCTTTCTTT	CASSPFRAGGNTEAFF
TRBD2	TRBJ2-1	17	TRBV27	NA	TGTGCCAGCAGTCCTCGGACTAGCGGGTTCTCCTACAATGAGCAGTTCTTC	CASSPRTSGFSYNEQFF
TRBD1	TRBJ2-7	15	TRBV2	once	TGTGCCAGCAGCTTACGACAGGGATATAACTACGAGCAGTACTTC	CASSLRQGYNYEQYF
NA	TRBJ2-1	16	TRBV19	NA	TGTGCCAGTAGTAGGACGATAACCGGGTCCTACAATGAGCAGTTCTTC	CASSRTITGSYNEQFF
NA	TRBJ2-1	13	TRBV7-9	few	TGTGCCAGCAGCTCGGACAGCTACAATGAGCAGTTCTTC	CASSSDSYNEQFF
NA	TRBJ2-7	13	TRBV30	NA	TGTGCCTGGACCCTTGGCTTTTCCTACGAGCAGTACTTC	CAWTLGFSYEQYF
NA	TRBJ2-7	14	TRBV7-2	NA	TGTGCCAGCAGCTTAGCCGAGGGGCCCTACGAGCAGTACTTC	CASSLAEGPYEQYF
NA	TRBJ1-1	15	TRBV10-3	NA	TGTGCCATCAGTGAGTCGTTCATCACGAACACTGAAGCTTTCTTT	CAISESFITNTEAFF
TRBD1	TRBJ1-6	15	TRBV5-4	few	TGTGCCAGCAGCTTGGCGGGACAGGGTCTATCACCCCTCCACTTT	CASSLAGQGLSPLHF
TRBD1	TRBJ1-3	15	TRBV5-6	NA	TGTGCCAGCAGCCAGGGGGCTAGCAAGGGAAACACCATATATTTT	CASSQGASKGNTIYF
NA	TRBJ2-1	13	TRBV5-1	NA	TGCGCCAGCAGCAGGGGGGGCTCGAATGAGCAGTTCTTC	CASSRGGSNEQFF
TRBD1	TRBJ1-1	13	TRBV5-8	NA	TGTGCCAGCAGATCGGGACAGATATTTTCAGCTTTCTTT	CASRSGQIFSAFF
NA	TRBJ2-2	13	TRBV12-3/TRBV12-4	NA	TGTGCCAGCAGTATAAAGGGCACCGGGGAGCTGTTTTTT	CASSIKGTGELFF
NA	TRBJ1-4	14	TRBV10-3	NA	TGTGCCATCAGGGCCCCCGGACAGAATGAAAAACTGTTTTTT	CAIRAPGQNEKLFF
TRBD1	TRBJ2-7	16	TRBV14	NA	TGTGCCAGCAGCCAAGAGGTAAACAGGGGGCGGTACGAGCAGTACTTC	CASSQEVNRGRYEQYF
NA	TRBJ1-1	14	TRBV5-6	once	TGTGCCAGCAGCTTGACAGGGAAGAACACTGAAGCTTTCTTT	CASSLTGKNTEAFF
NA	TRBJ1-6	14	TRBV3-1/TRBV3-2	NA	TGTGCCAGCAGCCAAGGTCAGAATAATTCACCCCTCCACTTT	CASSQGQNNSPLHF
NA	TRBJ1-4	15	TRBV25-1	NA	TGTGCCAGCAGTTCCCCGACATTACCTAATGAAAAACTGTTTTTT	CASSSPTLPNEKLFF